This T cell receptor (beta chain) is from a study of cytomegalovirus exposure and HLA in healthy donors. Turning to the study itself: Earlier, 200 million or so T cells were analyzed, and about 120 million unique TCR beta sequences were found among them. When fewer than 500 donors were genotyped, just over 80% of them were found to fall in the Caucasian-associated ancestry cluster. Study conclusions and caveats: CMV serostatus was the sole immune exposure data available. About 150 TCR beta chains were listed as cytomegalovirus-associated.

The germline V gene encodes CDR1 SGHKS and CDR2 YYEKEE (reference sequence). J gave up 0 bases and V 1 base, and 1 base lay outside the gene matches. CDR3 length: 15 amino acids. Use of 60 Vbeta and 13 Jbeta primers characterized the PCR. Profiled with immunoSEQ multiplex PCR; TCRdb holds only in-frame clones, not every one. This table holds fewer than 75,000 clones. Worth noting for this clone: Its antigen is unknown.

The chain has TRBV5-5 and TRBJ1-3; 7 bases are a match to TRBD1. Specimen: PBMCs. The TCR sequence derives from a boy aged 5-17 years in good health and CMV-seronegative. CDR3 residues: CASSLRQGSGNTIYF. The CDR3 coding sequence is TGTGCCAGCAGCTTGAGACAGGGCTCTGGAAACACCATATATTTT.